This entry describes one T cell receptor (beta chain). Its antigen is not identified. This record belongs to a study of beta chain features in type 1 diabetes. Whole-study findings and limits: Overrepresentation of cells with high TCR expression could result from cDNA sequencing.

Reverse transcribing all isolated RNA meant expressed TCRB transcripts were sequenced. Repertoires were generated with immunoSEQ multiplex PCR, while TCRdb's copy carries only in-frame clones and drops some. The sample includes a few hundred thousand clones, approximately 15% of them seen just once. Isolation of CD4+ naive, central memory, regulatory and stem cell-like memory cells was achieved by sorting via CD45RO/CCR7/CD25/CD127/CD95/CD27. The CDR3 sequence is 14 residues long. J was trimmed by 4 bases and V by 4 bases; bases with no gene match: 7. CDR1 SGHRS and CDR2 YFSETQ come from the germline V gene.

The chain employs TRBV5-1 and TRBJ1-2, with TRBD1 identical over 7 bases. This clonotype was sampled from a woman in her late teens or twenties in good health. Source material: naive CD4+ T cells from blood. The chain's CDR3 is CASSLGTDVYGYTF. CDR3 DNA: TGCGCCAGCAGCCTAGGGACAGACGTCTATGGCTACACCTTC.